These 5 T cell receptor beta chains came from one sample sequenced in a study of cytomegalovirus exposure and HLA in healthy donors. PCR employed 60 Vbeta and 13 Jbeta primers. The repertoire was sequenced with immunoSEQ multiplex PCR; TCRdb's copy has only in-frame clones and lacks some. The sample carries approximately 130,000 clones, over 70% recorded once. Sequencing was done on a sample of PBMCs. These receptors all stem from a woman aged 40 to 55 in good health and CMV-seronegative.

J is TRBJ1-4 and V is TRBV5-4, with 7 bases aligning to TRBD1. Trimming cost V 5 bases and J 6 bases; bases outside gene matches: 10. This CDR3 is 15 amino acids long. The germline V gene encodes CDR1 SGHNT and CDR2 YYREEE (reference sequence). The CDR3 coding sequence is TGTGCCAGCAGTTTGAAGACAGGGATGGATGAAAAACTGTTTTTT. Protein sequence: CASSLKTGMDEKLFF.

This chain links TRBV28 with TRBJ1-1, with 8 bases that match TRBD1. The CDR3 is 14 residues long. Germline CDR1 reads MDHEN; CDR2 reads SYDVKM. J lost 4 bases, V lost 7 bases, and 8 bases had no gene match. CDR3 protein: CASTARGLSTEAFF. In DNA, the CDR3 is TGTGCCAGCACTGCCAGGGGGCTCAGCACTGAAGCTTTCTTT. The complete variable domain, with remaining parts taken from reference TRBV28 and TRBJ1-1, reads DVKVTQSSRYLVKRTGEKVFLECVQDMDHENMFWYRQDPGLGLRLIYFSYDVKMKEKGDIPEGYSVSREKKERFSLILESASTNQTSMYLCASTARGLSTEAFFGQGTRLTVV.

The chain is built from TRBV15 and TRBJ1-2; TRBD1 might be the D (6 bases). Germline loops: CDR1 LNHNV, CDR2 YYDKDF (reference sequence). The CDR3 is 16 amino acids. V dropped 1 base and J dropped 5 bases, with 17 bases sitting between them. The DNA of the CDR3 is TGTGCCACCAGCAGAGCCCCGGGGGGCTCTTGGTATGGCTACACCTTC. Its protein product is CATSRAPGGSWYGYTF. The full variable domain, its missing parts supplied by reference TRBV15 and TRBJ1-2, is DAMVIQNPRYQVTQFGKPVTLSCSQTLNHNVMYWYQQKSSQAPKLLFHYYDKDFNNEADTPDNFQSRRPNTSFCFLDIRSPGLGDTAMYLCATSRAPGGSWYGYTFGSGTRLTVV.

This chain connects TRBV5-1 to TRBJ2-5, with TRBD2 matching over 10 bases. The length of the CDR3 is 15 residues. Trimming removed 0 bases from V and 5 bases from J; junction bases left unmatched: 4. CDR1 is SGHRS, CDR2 YFSETQ, per germline. CDR3 DNA sequence: TGCGCCAGCAGCTTGGCTCTAGCGGGGGTCGAGACCCAGTACTTC. This sequence encodes CASSLALAGVETQYF.

The V and J genes are TRBV4-3 and TRBJ2-7, with 8 bases fitting TRBD1. V shed 5 bases, J shed 0 bases, and the junction held 6 bases outside the gene matches. From germline, CDR1 is LGHNA and CDR2 YSLEER. The CDR3 has 15 amino acids. The CDR3 spells CASSTGTGTSYEQYF. As DNA, the CDR3 is TGCGCCAGCAGCACCGGGACAGGAACCTCCTACGAGCAGTACTTC.